These 27 T cell receptor beta chains share one sample of origin, sequenced in a study of graft-versus-host responses after intestinal transplantation (dated by TCRdb to 2020 to 2022). Explained via the paper, the time point label denotes: cells obtained before transplantation from donor or recipient. The receptor library was made with the immunoSEQ multiplex PCR assay. TCRdb provides this immuneACCESS table in a form limited to in-frame rearrangements. Some clones are lacking; in checked studies, under half of them reflect an unresolved V gene, and why the rest are absent is not known. For this sample the table gives about 120,000 clones, of which just under 95% were detected only once. Clones ranked in the top ten supply approximately 0.11% of the sample. These TCRs' antigens remain unknown. Sequencing was performed on unstimulated CD4+ T cells sorted from spleen or lymph node cells, taken before intestinal transplant. Receptors were obtained from a human donor who received an intestinal transplant.

V usage is TRBV7-8 and J usage is TRBJ2-7; 9 bases fit TRBD2. The germline gives CDR1 SGHVS, CDR2 FQNEAQ. The CDR3 totals 16 residues. Trimming cost V 1 base and J 6 bases; bases outside gene matches: 10. As DNA, the CDR3 is TGTGCCAGCAGCTTAGGCCCAGCGGGAGGCTGGGTCGAGCAGTACTTC. Protein: CASSLGPAGGWVEQYF.

With respect to this clone: Mismatch with germline at one junction end may stem from a read error. The chain is built from TRBV7-7 and TRBJ2-1, with D maybe TRBD2 (6 bases). Germline V gene data show CDR1 as SSHAT and CDR2 as FNYEAQ (reference sequence). The CDR3 covers 15 residues. CDR3 sequence: CASSPSLALYNEQFF. The CDR3 DNA reads as TGTGCTAGCAGCCCGTCCCTAGCGCTGTACAATGAGCAGTTCTTC.

The chain links TRBV30 to TRBJ2-2; 12 positions match TRBD1. Looked up from germline, CDR1 is GTSNPN and CDR2 is SVGIG (reference sequence). This CDR3 spans 15 amino acids. With 4 bases clipped from V and 6 bases from J, the junction kept 6 bases outside the gene matches. CDR3 residues: CAWNTGTGGPGELFF. CDR3 nucleotides: TGTGCCTGGAACACCGGGACAGGGGGCCCCGGGGAGCTGTTTTTT.

This clone was seen only once. The chain is built from TRBV2 and TRBJ2-1; 9 positions match TRBD2. The CDR3 runs 15 residues. CDR1 and CDR2 from the germline V gene are SNHLY and FYNNEI. After removal of 10 bases from V and 3 bases from J, the junction contained 10 bases not matched to a gene. CDR3 coding DNA: TGTGCCACCGCGTCGGGACTAGCCATCTACAATGAGCAGTTCTTC. The encoded protein is CATASGLAIYNEQFF.

In DNA form, the CDR3 reads TGCGCCAGCAGCTTGGACAGGGTGGACGAGCAGTACTTC. Protein product: CASSLDRVDEQYF. The rearrangement joins TRBV5-1 to TRBJ2-7; a weak D match, TRBD1 (6 bases). CDR1 is SGHRS and CDR2 is YFSETQ in the germline V gene. The CDR3 is 13 residues long. V lost 0 bases, J lost 5 bases, and 9 bases lay in between.

The gene calls are TRBV5-6 and TRBJ1-1; D not certain. The CDR3 runs to 15 residues. Germline V gene sequence: CDR1 SGHDT, CDR2 YYEEEE. Trimming removed 0 bases at V and 1 base at J, with 10 bases between. The CDR3 here is CASSLGDLRNTEAFF. CDR3 DNA sequence: TGTGCCAGCAGCTTGGGAGACCTGCGGAACACTGAAGCTTTCTTT.

This chain uses TRBV29-1 with TRBJ1-2; D gene ambiguous. The germline V gene encodes CDR1 SQVTM and CDR2 ANQGSEA. V lost 4 bases and J lost 7, with 13 bases in between. CDR3 size: 12 residues. The CDR3 sequence: CSVAGSPIGYTF. As DNA, the CDR3 is TGCAGCGTTGCTGGCAGTCCCATTGGCTACACCTTC. Supplemented by reference TRBV29-1 and TRBJ1-2, the full variable domain reads SAVISQKPSRDICQRGTSLTIQCQVDSQVTMMFWYRQQPGQSLTLIATANQGSEATYESGFVIDKFPISRPNLTFSTLTVSNMSPEDSSIYLCSVAGSPIGYTFGSGTRLTVV.

This clone has only one observation. The chain couples TRBV7-2 to TRBJ2-7, with 11 bases that match TRBD1. Germline V gene lookup returns CDR1 SGHTA and CDR2 FQGNSA. The CDR3 spans 16 residues. Germline trimming cut 4 bases from V and 0 bases from J; bases unmatched to any gene: 5. The CDR3 sequence is CASSYSGTGGSYEQYF. DNA of the CDR3: TGTGCCAGCAGCTACTCCGGGACAGGGGGCTCCTACGAGCAGTACTTC.

The V and J genes are TRBV7-2 and TRBJ2-5; D unresolved. Germline assignment: CDR1 SGHTA and CDR2 FQGNSA. The V gene lost 4 bases and the J gene lost 4 bases, with 13 bases spanning the gap. The CDR3 extends over 14 amino acids. CDR3 sequence reads: CASSWMGYLETQYF. CDR3 sequence (DNA): TGTGCCAGCAGCTGGATGGGATACCTAGAGACCCAGTACTTC.

The CDR3 coding sequence is TGTGCCAGCAGTGTAGGGCCACTAGCGGGAGGTCGCAATGAGCAGTTCTTC. Translating gives CASSVGPLAGGRNEQFF. The rearrangement joins TRBV6-1 to TRBJ2-1; 12 bases map to TRBD2. The CDR3 is 17 residues long. Per the germline V gene, CDR1 is MNHNS and CDR2 is SASEGT. The junction had 10 bases not matched to a gene; V was cut back by 4 bases and J by 6 bases.

The CDR3 coding sequence is TGTGCCAGCAGCACCCATAGACAGGTTAGCTCCTACGAGCAGTACTTC. Translated: CASSTHRQVSSYEQYF. The J gene is TRBJ2-7, the V gene TRBV21-1; TRBD1, the D gene given by the table, was not confirmed from the DNA. TRBV21-1 is marked as a pseudogene. CDR3 length equals 16 residues.

This chain joins TRBV21-1 and TRBJ1-5. TRBV21-1 is classified as a pseudogene. This CDR3 has 14 amino acids. CDR3 residues: CASSKGSNNQPQHF. The CDR3 DNA follows: TGTGCCAGCAGCAAAGGCTCCAATAATCAGCCCCAGCATTTT.

The chain combines TRBV4-1 with TRBJ2-3, with 7 bases aligning to TRBD2. The germline V gene encodes CDR1 MGHRA and CDR2 YSYEKL. The V gene end was trimmed by 1 base and the J gene end by 2 bases; junction bases not matched to a gene: 9. The CDR3 covers 17 residues. CDR3 loop: CASSQAPAAGDTDTQYF. The CDR3, as DNA: TGCGCCAGCAGCCAAGCCCCTGCGGCGGGGGACACAGATACGCAGTATTTT.

The chain combines TRBV5-1 with TRBJ2-1, with 12 bases matching TRBD2. The ends lost 5 bases at V and 5 bases at J; junction bases unmatched: 5. The length of the CDR3 is 15 residues. Germline CDR1 and CDR2: SGHRS and YFSETQ. The CDR3 is CASSSLAGGDNEQFF. CDR3 coding DNA: TGCGCCAGCAGTTCCCTAGCGGGGGGGGACAATGAGCAGTTCTTC.

The rearrangement joins TRBV7-6 to TRBJ2-3; TRBD2 is a possible D gene (6 bases). The CDR3 loop spans 14 amino acids. Per the germline V gene, CDR1 is SGHVS and CDR2 is FNYEAQ. The V and J ends lost 1 base and 3 bases respectively, with 8 bases between them. The CDR3 DNA is TGTGCCAGCAGCTTAGTTGGGACTACAGATACGCAGTATTTT. This translates into CASSLVGTTDTQYF.

The V call is TRBV27, the J call TRBJ2-1; no clear D gene. Germline assignment: CDR1 MNHEY and CDR2 SMNVEV (reference sequence). This CDR3 has 15 amino acids. Trimming left V 2 bases short and J 1 base short, with 9 bases between. CDR3 coding DNA: TGTGCCAGCAGTTTAGCAAAGGTGTCCTACAATGAGCAGTTCTTC. It specifies CASSLAKVSYNEQFF.

The J gene is TRBJ2-1, the V gene TRBV7-3, with 14 bases lining up with TRBD2. The CDR3 consists of 17 residues. With V trimmed by 1 base and J by 7 bases, 6 bases remained unmatched. The germline V gene encodes CDR1 SGHTA and CDR2 FQGTGA. CDR3 sequence: CASSLKTTSGRGNEQFF. The CDR3, as DNA: TGTGCCAGCAGCTTAAAGACGACTAGCGGGAGGGGGAATGAGCAGTTCTTC.

The chain couples TRBV27 to TRBJ2-3; 7 nucleotides agree with TRBD2. Germline V gene sequence: CDR1 MNHEY, CDR2 SMNVEV (reference sequence). The CDR3 has 13 residues. V lost 11 bases to trimming and J lost 3 bases; unmatched junction nucleotides: 8. Here the CDR3 reads CALAPGGTDTQYF. The CDR3 nucleotides are TGTGCCTTAGCCCCCGGGGGGACAGATACGCAGTATTTT.

The chain employs TRBV4-1 and TRBJ2-2; D is uncertain. Germline V lookup: CDR1 MGHRA, CDR2 YSYEKL. The CDR3 extends over 13 amino acids. V lost 1 base, J lost 6 bases, and 6 bases lay in between. CDR3 residues: CASSQVPPGELFF. CDR3 nucleotides: TGCGCCAGCAGCCAAGTTCCCCCCGGGGAGCTGTTTTTT.

This rearrangement joins TRBV11-2 to TRBJ2-2, with 7 bases that match TRBD2. Germline assignment: CDR1 SGHAT and CDR2 FQNNGV. V lost 5 bases and J lost 0; bases outside the gene matches: 9. The length of the CDR3 is 17 residues. CDR3 protein: CASSPRMSGANTGELFF. The CDR3 DNA follows: TGTGCCAGCAGCCCGCGGATGAGCGGGGCGAACACCGGGGAGCTGTTTTTT.

This clone showed up just once. The chain recombines TRBV28 with TRBJ2-7, with D perhaps TRBD1 or TRBD2 (6 bases each). The ends were cut back, 6 bases at V and 6 bases at J, with 24 bases in the middle. Germline V gene sequence: CDR1 MDHEN, CDR2 SYDVKM. This CDR3 has 16 amino acids. As DNA, the CDR3 is TGTGCCAGCAGCGGGGGCGGCTTAGACCTCCGTAGCGAGCAGTACTTC. Translated, it gives CASSGGGLDLRSEQYF.

The chain has TRBV28 and TRBJ2-7, with D unresolved. Trimming shortened V by 2 bases and J by 4 bases, and 9 bases separated the two germline ends. Germline V CDR1 and CDR2: MDHEN, SYDVKM. The CDR3 totals 13 residues. The CDR3 sequence is CASSLGPVYEQYF. The DNA for the CDR3 is TGTGCCAGCAGTTTAGGCCCAGTATACGAGCAGTACTTC.

The rearrangement uses TRBV6-5 and TRBJ2-3; maybe TRBD1 (5 bases). V gave up 8 bases and J gave up 6 bases, with 12 bases separating them. This CDR3 has 12 amino acids. Germline CDR1 reads MNHEY; CDR2 reads SVGAGI. DNA for the CDR3: TGTGCCAGCTCAGCCAGGGCGGATACGCAGTATTTT. Its protein product is CASSARADTQYF.

The CDR3 bases are TGCGCCAGCAGCCCCGGACAGGGAATTTTGGATCAGCCCCAGCATTTT. Translated: CASSPGQGILDQPQHF. The chain recombines TRBV5-1 with TRBJ1-5; 8 bases map to TRBD1. The V and J ends lost 4 bases and 5 bases, in that order; junction bases with no gene match: 11. Looked up from germline, CDR1 is SGHRS and CDR2 is YFSETQ. This CDR3 has 16 amino acids. The full variable domain, its missing parts supplied by reference TRBV5-1 and TRBJ1-5, is KAGVTQTPRYLIKTRGQQVTLSCSPISGHRSVSWYQQTPGQGLQFLFEYFSETQRNKGNFPGRFSGRQFSNSRSEMNVSTLELGDSALYLCASSPGQGILDQPQHFGDGTRLSIL.

V is TRBV18 and J is TRBJ2-5; 9 bases match TRBD2. The J segment lost 4 bases and the V segment lost 6 bases, leaving 9 bases of the junction unmatched. The CDR3 is 15 amino acids. CDR1 and CDR2 from the germline V gene are KGHSH and LQKENI. For the CDR3, the DNA is TGTGCCAGCTCGTTACTTAGCGGGGGAGGAGAGACCCAGTACTTC. Translating it yields CASSLLSGGGETQYF.

This sequence joins TRBV29-1 and TRBJ2-7; D not certain. Germline CDR1 SQVTM, CDR2 ANQGSEA. The CDR3 runs to 13 residues. The germline V and J ends were trimmed by 6 bases and 0 bases, with 12 bases remaining between them. DNA of the CDR3: TGCAGCGTCGCAGGAACCACCTCCTACGAGCAGTACTTC. Its translation: CSVAGTTSYEQYF.

This clone was found once. J is TRBJ1-4 and V is TRBV5-6, with D unclear. CDR1 and CDR2 (germline): SGHDT, YYEEEE. Trimming cost V 1 base and J 5 bases, with 15 bases left between them. The CDR3 totals 16 residues. The DNA of the CDR3 is TGTGCCAGCAGCTTGCTTAGGCTAAGGGAGAATGAAAAACTGTTTTTT. This encodes CASSLLRLRENEKLFF.